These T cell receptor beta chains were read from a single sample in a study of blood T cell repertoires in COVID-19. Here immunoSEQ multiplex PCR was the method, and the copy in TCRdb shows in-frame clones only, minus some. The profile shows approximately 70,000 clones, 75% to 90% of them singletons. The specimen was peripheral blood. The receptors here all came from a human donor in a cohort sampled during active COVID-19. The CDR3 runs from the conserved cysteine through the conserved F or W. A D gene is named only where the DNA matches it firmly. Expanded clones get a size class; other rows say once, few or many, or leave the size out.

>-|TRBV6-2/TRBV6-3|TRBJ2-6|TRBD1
CASSYSISNRGPPGANVLTF
TGTGCCAGCAGTTACTCGATCAGTAACAGGGGGCCACCTGGGGCCAACGTCCTGACTTTC
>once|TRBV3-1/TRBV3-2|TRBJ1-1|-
CASSQLRTEAFF
TGTGCCAGCAGCCAACTTCGGACTGAAGCTTTCTTT
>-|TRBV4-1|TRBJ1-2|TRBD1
CASSQPGQGANGYTF
TGCGCCAGCAGCCAGCCGGGACAGGGGGCTAATGGCTACACCTTC
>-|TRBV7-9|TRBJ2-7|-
CASSLGSPRYEQYF
TGTGCCAGCAGCTTAGGGAGCCCAAGATACGAGCAGTACTTC
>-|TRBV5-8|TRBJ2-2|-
CASSDPLSGTNTGELFF
TGTGCCAGCAGCGACCCCCTTTCGGGTACGAACACCGGGGAGCTGTTTTTT
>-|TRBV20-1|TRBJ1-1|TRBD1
CSANTGGEAFF
TGCAGTGCGAACACAGGGGGTGAAGCTTTCTTT
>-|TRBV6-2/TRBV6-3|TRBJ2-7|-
CASSYSIGTPRSYEQYF
TGTGCCAGCAGTTACTCCATCGGGACTCCCCGCTCCTACGAGCAGTACTTC
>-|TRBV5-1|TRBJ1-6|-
CASSPGELYNSPLHF
TGCGCCAGCAGCCCGGGAGAGTTGTATAATTCACCCCTCCACTTT
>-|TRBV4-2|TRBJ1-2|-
CASSHPESGGESVGYTF
TGTGCCAGCAGCCACCCCGAGTCGGGGGGCGAGTCGGTGGGCTACACCTTC
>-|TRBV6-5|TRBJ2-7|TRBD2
CASWLGTSMYEQYF
TGTGCCAGTTGGTTAGGGACTAGCATGTACGAGCAGTACTTC
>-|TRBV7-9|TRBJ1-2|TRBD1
CASSPRGDRVYGYTF
TGTGCCAGCAGCCCGAGAGGAGACAGGGTTTATGGCTACACCTTC
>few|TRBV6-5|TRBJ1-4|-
CASGDLLGTNEKLFF
TGTGCCAGCGGAGATCTCCTGGGAACTAATGAAAAACTGTTTTTT
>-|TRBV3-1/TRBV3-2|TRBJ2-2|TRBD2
CASSQEWLAGVTNTGELFF
TGTGCCAGCAGCCAAGAATGGCTAGCGGGAGTTACTAACACCGGGGAGCTGTTTTTT
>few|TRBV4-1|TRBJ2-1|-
CASSQLTGEQFF
TGCGCCAGCAGCCAACTAACGGGGGAGCAGTTCTTC
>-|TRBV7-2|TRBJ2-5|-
CASSSDRLYQETQYF
TGTGCCAGCAGCTCCGACAGGCTGTACCAAGAGACCCAGTACTTC